This T cell receptor (beta chain) was sequenced for a study of CD8 T cells in ankylosing spondylitis. General observations from the study: There was a TCR beta motif, made of eight highly homologous variants, that appeared characteristic of ankylosing spondylitis blood.

This clonotype has only a few counts. Its target is unknown. This may arise from a read error, as a much more abundant clone is one base away. TCRdb redid the calling of the 5' RACE reads with MiXCR, one entry per CDR3 protein. Of 670,000 or so distinct CDR3 sequences in the sample, around 20% were seen once. The CDR3 extends over 14 amino acids. In germline, CDR1 is DFQATT, CDR2 SNEGSKA (reference sequence). The sequenced material came from blood, either unsorted or a sorted T cell fraction (not recorded which). This rearrangement joins TRBV20-1 to TRBJ1-1, with TRBD1 matching 9 bases. This receptor was taken from a male donor with ankylosing spondylitis. The CDR3 DNA follows: TGCAGTGCTAGAGTCGGGACAGGGCACACTGAAGTTTTCTTT. Protein: CSARVGTGHTEVFF.